The rows below give T cell receptor beta chains drawn from one sample of a study of regulatory dendritic cells for organ transplantation. The assay was immunoSEQ multiplex PCR, and TCRdb's table has in-frame clones only and misses some. The sample yields tens of thousands of clones, over 80% seen once. The sample consisted of naive CD8+ T cells from blood. The receptors shown here come from a human donor in good health. CDR3s include the opening cysteine and the closing phenylalanine or tryptophan. The D gene is left open where the match is weak. Some rows mark clone size as missing; the rest say once, few, many or name a class of expanded clone.

v_gene: TRBV5-8; d_gene: NA; j_gene: TRBJ1-1; abundance: NA; CDR3aa: CASSLAKGLENTEAFF; CDR3nt: TGTGCCAGCAGCTTGGCCAAAGGTCTAGAGAACACTGAAGCTTTCTTT
v_gene: TRBV7-8; d_gene: NA; j_gene: TRBJ1-5; abundance: NA; CDR3aa: CASRTGFGQPQHF; CDR3nt: TGTGCCAGCCGTACAGGGTTTGGGCAGCCCCAGCATTTT
v_gene: TRBV19; d_gene: TRBD2; j_gene: TRBJ2-1; abundance: NA; CDR3aa: CASSYLTSGASSSSYNEQFF; CDR3nt: TGTGCCAGTAGTTACCTGACTAGCGGGGCCTCTTCTAGCTCCTACAATGAGCAGTTCTTC
v_gene: TRBV4-1; d_gene: NA; j_gene: TRBJ1-1; abundance: NA; CDR3aa: CASSREGGATEAFF; CDR3nt: TGCGCCAGCAGCCGCGAGGGGGGGGCCACTGAAGCTTTCTTT
v_gene: TRBV9; d_gene: TRBD1; j_gene: TRBJ1-3; abundance: once; CDR3aa: CASSAGGISGNTIYF; CDR3nt: TGTGCCAGCAGCGCAGGGGGCATCTCTGGAAACACCATATATTTT
v_gene: TRBV13; d_gene: NA; j_gene: TRBJ2-7; abundance: NA; CDR3aa: CASSFREEQYF; CDR3nt: TGTGCCAGCAGCTTTAGGGAAGAGCAGTACTTC
v_gene: TRBV5-1; d_gene: TRBD1; j_gene: TRBJ1-1; abundance: NA; CDR3aa: CASSLTGVNTEAFF; CDR3nt: TGCGCCAGCAGCTTAACAGGGGTTAACACTGAAGCTTTCTTT
v_gene: TRBV6-5; d_gene: NA; j_gene: TRBJ2-7; abundance: NA; CDR3aa: CASRLGSSSYEQYF; CDR3nt: TGTGCCAGCAGATTAGGTTCTTCCTCCTACGAGCAGTACTTC
v_gene: TRBV7-9; d_gene: NA; j_gene: TRBJ2-3; abundance: NA; CDR3aa: CASTAVLPGDTQYF; CDR3nt: TGTGCCAGCACCGCCGTCCTACCGGGGGATACGCAGTATTTT
v_gene: TRBV5-4; d_gene: TRBD1; j_gene: TRBJ2-7; abundance: NA; CDR3aa: CASSRRTGRLSYEQYF; CDR3nt: TGTGCCAGCAGTCGACGGACAGGGCGACTCTCCTACGAGCAGTACTTC
v_gene: TRBV7-9; d_gene: NA; j_gene: TRBJ1-2; abundance: NA; CDR3aa: CASSKAGGNYGYTF; CDR3nt: TGTGCCAGCAGCAAAGCGGGGGGAAACTATGGCTACACCTTC
v_gene: TRBV10-3; d_gene: NA; j_gene: TRBJ2-2; abundance: NA; CDR3aa: CAISVEKTGELFF; CDR3nt: TGTGCCATCAGTGTGGAGAAAACCGGGGAGCTGTTTTTT
v_gene: TRBV7-3; d_gene: TRBD2; j_gene: TRBJ2-1; abundance: NA; CDR3aa: CASSLGGGGNEQFF; CDR3nt: TGTGCCAGCAGCTTAGGTGGCGGGGGCAATGAGCAGTTCTTC
v_gene: TRBV7-9; d_gene: NA; j_gene: TRBJ2-5; abundance: NA; CDR3aa: CASSLSGGTVYF; CDR3nt: TGTGCCAGCAGCTTATCCGGGGGTACGGTGTACTTC
v_gene: TRBV18; d_gene: TRBD1; j_gene: TRBJ1-1; abundance: NA; CDR3aa: CASGPTGTGGPNTEAFF; CDR3nt: TGTGCCAGCGGACCTACCGGGACAGGGGGTCCGAACACTGAAGCTTTCTTT
v_gene: TRBV13; d_gene: NA; j_gene: TRBJ2-3; abundance: NA; CDR3aa: CASSAPLGGPSTDTQYF; CDR3nt: TGTGCCAGCAGCGCGCCCTTGGGGGGTCCTAGCACAGATACGCAGTATTTT
v_gene: TRBV27; d_gene: TRBD1; j_gene: TRBJ1-5; abundance: once; CDR3aa: CASSPGQGLQPQHF; CDR3nt: TGTGCCAGCAGTCCCGGACAGGGGCTTCAGCCCCAGCATTTT
v_gene: TRBV6-5; d_gene: NA; j_gene: TRBJ1-4; abundance: NA; CDR3aa: CASSQTGLEKLFF; CDR3nt: TGTGCCAGCAGTCAGACAGGTTTGGAAAAACTGTTTTTT
v_gene: TRBV28; d_gene: NA; j_gene: TRBJ2-7; abundance: NA; CDR3aa: CASSSQAGDYEQYF; CDR3nt: TGTGCCAGCAGTTCCCAAGCGGGCGACTACGAGCAGTACTTC
v_gene: TRBV19; d_gene: TRBD1; j_gene: TRBJ1-5; abundance: NA; CDR3aa: CASSIFQGVAQPQHF; CDR3nt: TGTGCCAGTAGTATTTTTCAGGGGGTCGCTCAGCCCCAGCATTTT
v_gene: TRBV13; d_gene: TRBD1; j_gene: TRBJ2-3; abundance: NA; CDR3aa: CASSLERTGGGRF; CDR3nt: TGTGCCAGCAGCTTAGAGAGGACAGGGGGGGGTCGATTT
v_gene: TRBV19; d_gene: TRBD1; j_gene: TRBJ1-1; abundance: once; CDR3aa: CASSRTAGGPEAFF; CDR3nt: TGTGCCAGTAGTAGAACGGCAGGGGGCCCTGAAGCTTTCTTT
v_gene: TRBV7-9; d_gene: NA; j_gene: TRBJ1-5; abundance: NA; CDR3aa: CASSLAGQPQHF; CDR3nt: TGTGCCAGCAGCTTAGCGGGTCAGCCCCAGCATTTT
v_gene: TRBV6-5; d_gene: NA; j_gene: TRBJ2-7; abundance: NA; CDR3aa: CASSLAQGSEQYF; CDR3nt: TGTGCCAGCTCTTTGGCCCAGGGGTCCGAGCAGTACTTC
v_gene: TRBV27; d_gene: TRBD1; j_gene: TRBJ2-7; abundance: NA; CDR3aa: CASSVLRTGGEQYF; CDR3nt: TGTGCCAGCAGTGTGCTCCGGACAGGGGGCGAGCAGTACTTC
v_gene: TRBV6-5; d_gene: NA; j_gene: TRBJ2-1; abundance: NA; CDR3aa: CASSLGGHEQFF; CDR3nt: TGTGCCAGCAGTTTGGGGGGCCATGAGCAGTTCTTC
v_gene: TRBV4-3; d_gene: NA; j_gene: TRBJ2-7; abundance: NA; CDR3aa: CASSQEDGSSYEQYF; CDR3nt: TGCGCCAGCAGCCAAGAGGACGGTAGCTCCTACGAGCAGTACTTC
v_gene: TRBV7-9; d_gene: TRBD1; j_gene: TRBJ2-7; abundance: NA; CDR3aa: CASSFRDRANEQYF; CDR3nt: TGTGCCAGCAGCTTTCGGGACAGGGCTAACGAGCAGTACTTC
v_gene: TRBV27; d_gene: NA; j_gene: TRBJ2-7; abundance: once; CDR3aa: CASSSAAWADEQYF; CDR3nt: TGTGCCAGCAGTTCGGCCGCGTGGGCAGACGAGCAGTACTTC
v_gene: TRBV28; d_gene: NA; j_gene: TRBJ1-1; abundance: NA; CDR3aa: CASSLANTEAFF; CDR3nt: TGTGCCAGCAGTTTAGCGAACACTGAAGCTTTCTTT
v_gene: TRBV4-1; d_gene: NA; j_gene: TRBJ2-7; abundance: NA; CDR3aa: CASSQDGGSSYEQYF; CDR3nt: TGCGCCAGCAGCCAAGACGGTGGGAGCTCCTACGAGCAGTACTTC
v_gene: TRBV4-3; d_gene: NA; j_gene: TRBJ2-2; abundance: NA; CDR3aa: CASSQDHTGPGELFF; CDR3nt: TGCGCCAGCAGCCAAGATCATACAGGGCCCGGGGAGCTGTTTTTT
v_gene: TRBV27; d_gene: NA; j_gene: TRBJ2-4; abundance: NA; CDR3aa: CASSSIDSVNIQYF; CDR3nt: TGTGCCAGCAGCAGCATAGACAGTGTAAACATTCAGTACTTC
v_gene: TRBV11-2; d_gene: NA; j_gene: TRBJ2-1; abundance: NA; CDR3aa: CASSLYKTGALQFF; CDR3nt: TGTGCCAGCAGCTTGTATAAGACCGGCGCCCTACAGTTCTTC
v_gene: TRBV29-1; d_gene: NA; j_gene: TRBJ2-5; abundance: NA; CDR3aa: CSVENGYPETQYF; CDR3nt: TGCAGCGTTGAAAACGGCTACCCAGAGACCCAGTACTTC
v_gene: TRBV29-1; d_gene: TRBD1; j_gene: TRBJ2-7; abundance: NA; CDR3aa: CSIGPGQGEVEQYF; CDR3nt: TGCAGCATTGGGCCGGGACAGGGTGAAGTCGAGCAGTACTTC
v_gene: TRBV4-1; d_gene: NA; j_gene: TRBJ1-1; abundance: NA; CDR3aa: CASSSPGGSEAFF; CDR3nt: TGCGCCAGCAGCAGCCCCGGGGGCTCTGAAGCTTTCTTT
v_gene: TRBV6-5; d_gene: NA; j_gene: TRBJ1-6; abundance: NA; CDR3aa: CASTPGPNSPLHF; CDR3nt: TGTGCCAGCACCCCGGGCCCTAATTCACCCCTCCACTTT
v_gene: TRBV7-2; d_gene: NA; j_gene: TRBJ2-7; abundance: NA; CDR3aa: CASSPNEGIFFYEQYF; CDR3nt: TGTGCCAGCAGCCCGAATGAAGGGATATTTTTCTACGAGCAGTACTTC
v_gene: TRBV19; d_gene: NA; j_gene: TRBJ1-4; abundance: NA; CDR3aa: CASSMPPPDEKLFF; CDR3nt: TGTGCCAGTAGTATGCCTCCCCCAGATGAAAAACTGTTTTTT
v_gene: TRBV4-3; d_gene: NA; j_gene: TRBJ2-7; abundance: NA; CDR3aa: CASSPGQFYEQYF; CDR3nt: TGCGCCAGCAGCCCTGGACAGTTCTACGAGCAGTACTTC
v_gene: TRBV7-8; d_gene: NA; j_gene: TRBJ2-7; abundance: NA; CDR3aa: CASSLAEGAHPWQYF; CDR3nt: TGTGCCAGCAGCTTAGCGGAGGGGGCCCATCCTTGGCAGTACTTC
v_gene: TRBV27; d_gene: NA; j_gene: TRBJ2-1; abundance: NA; CDR3aa: CASSLSRSREQFF; CDR3nt: TGTGCCAGCAGTTTATCCCGTAGTCGGGAGCAGTTCTTC
v_gene: TRBV7-9; d_gene: NA; j_gene: TRBJ1-1; abundance: few; CDR3aa: CASSLVWETEAFF; CDR3nt: TGTGCCAGCAGCTTAGTATGGGAGACTGAAGCTTTCTTT
v_gene: TRBV7-6; d_gene: NA; j_gene: TRBJ1-2; abundance: few; CDR3aa: CASSLVGRGAHGYTF; CDR3nt: TGTGCCAGCAGCTTAGTCGGCAGGGGAGCGCATGGCTACACCTTC
v_gene: TRBV11-2; d_gene: NA; j_gene: TRBJ2-3; abundance: NA; CDR3aa: CASSFGVTSTDTQYF; CDR3nt: TGTGCCAGCAGCTTTGGCGTTACTAGCACAGATACGCAGTATTTT
v_gene: TRBV12-5; d_gene: NA; j_gene: TRBJ1-2; abundance: NA; CDR3aa: CASGLGTPNGYTF; CDR3nt: TGTGCTAGTGGACTCGGGACCCCCAATGGCTACACCTTC
v_gene: TRBV2; d_gene: NA; j_gene: TRBJ1-6; abundance: NA; CDR3aa: CASRLSSYNSPLHF; CDR3nt: TGTGCCAGCAGGCTCAGCTCCTATAATTCACCCCTCCACTTT
v_gene: TRBV9; d_gene: TRBD2; j_gene: TRBJ2-7; abundance: few; CDR3aa: CASNVGTSGSEQYF; CDR3nt: TGTGCCAGCAACGTTGGGACTAGCGGGAGCGAGCAGTACTTC
v_gene: TRBV30; d_gene: TRBD1; j_gene: TRBJ1-2; abundance: NA; CDR3aa: CAWSGEGRGQGNYGYTF; CDR3nt: TGTGCCTGGAGTGGGGAAGGCAGGGGGCAAGGGAACTATGGCTACACCTTC
v_gene: TRBV6-5; d_gene: NA; j_gene: TRBJ2-1; abundance: NA; CDR3aa: CASSYSGRTTGEQFF; CDR3nt: TGTGCCAGCAGTTACTCGGGACGGACGACCGGTGAGCAGTTCTTC
v_gene: TRBV15; d_gene: NA; j_gene: TRBJ2-2; abundance: NA; CDR3aa: CATSFGRDTYTGELFF; CDR3nt: TGTGCCACCAGCTTCGGCCGGGACACCTACACCGGGGAGCTGTTTTTT